The following is a TCR beta chain sequence with its context. This sample is part of a study of tumor-infiltrating lymphocytes in primary liver carcinoma. At the level of the study: Each of the samples returned roughly 3.65 to 7.5 million productive TCRbeta reads (a yield similar across tissue types).

Production of TCR beta cDNA used approximately 0.55 ug total RNA together with a constant-region primer. Amplification in three nested multiplex PCR rounds with slightly modified ARM-PCR gave rise to TCR beta libraries. TCRdb re-analysed the multiplex PCR reads in MiXCR, keeping a single row per CDR3 protein. The sample yields fewer than 400,000 distinct CDR3 sequences, 60% to 80% seen once. Out of unsorted whole blood came the blood RNA, and germline DNA was extracted as well. The TCR originated in a man aged 40-55 years with primary liver carcinoma and hepatitis B virus infection. Source material: peripheral blood.

The CDR3 here is CATGGQGSGNTIYF. CDR3 DNA: TGTGCCACAGGAGGACAGGGATCGGGAAACACCATATATTTT. The chain uses TRBV6-2 or TRBV6-3 and TRBJ1-3, with 8 nucleotides matching TRBD1. The CDR3 covers 14 residues. J lost 4 bases, V lost 10 bases, and 9 bases had no gene match. The germline gives CDR1 MNHEY, CDR2 SVGEGT.